Here is one TCR beta chain with its context. Its recognized antigen is unknown. No much larger clonotype is one base removed from it; base qualities were not supplied. This sample is drawn from a study of metastatic and nonmetastatic thyroid tumors (dated by TCRdb to 2018 to 2020). For context, the study as a whole: The researchers compared repertoires between peripheral blood samples and tumor or nodule tissue samples from patients with malignant or benign thyroid disease.

No patient had received any treatment before thyroid surgery. Patient clinical samples collected from the early 2010s to the late 2010s were retrospectively analysed using T-cell receptor beta sequencing. The CDR3, from cysteine to phenylalanine, totals 14 residues. Here the CDR3 DNA is all that survives: 42 bases in frame from base 1. Based on the germline V gene, the CDR1 and CDR2 sequences are MDHEN and SYDVKM. A distance of 9 bases separates the germline ends of V and J, which lose 6 bases and 0 bases respectively. The library was built by means of PCR. The sequencer was an Illumina HiSeq 4000. High-throughput sequencing was used to profile the CDR3 region of the TCR beta-chain in every patient. On the study's bioinformatics: The researchers built a classifier to tell apart papillary thyroid cancer patients with distant metastasis, based on CDR3 differences among clinicopathological groups. The Shannon index was used to assess repertoire diversity, and the Morisita-Horn index was used to assess tumor-blood repertoire similarity. TCRdb redid the processing of the public reads, applying fastp at Q25 and MiXCR, and retained in-frame beta chains. The V and J calls come from TCRdb's annotation, not from the publication. A total of roughly 46,000 clones appear in this sample, under 25% of them only once. In total, the top ten clones hold roughly 3% of the sample.

Here is what the overall study found, with its caveats: In both blood and tumor samples, malignant tumors were reported to have significantly higher TCR beta diversity than benign nodules.

Sequencing was carried out using blood. The TCR was taken from a male donor with papillary thyroid cancer or a benign thyroid nodule (not recorded which). Some clones in this sample may be carry-over from other donors' samples. The V and J segments used are TRBV28 and TRBJ1-3; D gene: possibly TRBD1, on 5 matching bases. The nucleotide sequence reads TGTGCCAGCAGAACGACAGCCTCTGGAAACACCATATATTTT. This is translated as CASRTTASGNTIYF. The reference TRBV28 and TRBJ1-3 proteins fill in what lies around the CDR3, so the full variable domain reads DVKVTQSSRYLVKRTGEKVFLECVQDMDHENMFWYRQDPGLGLRLIYFSYDVKMKEKGDIPEGYSVSREKKERFSLILESASTNQTSMYLCASRTTASGNTIYFGEGSWLTVV.